This note documents a single T cell receptor beta chain sequence. Antigen specificity is unknown. Trimming shortened V by 7 bases and J by 1 base, and 10 bases separated the two germline ends. The CDR3 is made up of 12 amino acids. Germline CDR1 reads SQVTM; CDR2 reads ANQGSEA. This entry belongs to a study of a mutant IDH1 vaccine in newly diagnosed glioma. Looking at the study overall: The study started vaccination 4-6 weeks after radiotherapy alone, or with temozolomide cycles. Earlier treatment was radiotherapy, temozolomide, or both, with most getting both. Study-level results: Seemingly, top peripheral T cell clonotype changes bore no relation to pseudoprogression.

Noted time point: week 5, during vaccination. The content of each vaccine dose was 300 ug of mutant IDH1 20-mer peptide, and topical imiquimod accompanied it. Sequencing used immunoSEQ multiplex PCR; TCRdb keeps in-frame clones, though not all of them. The sample holds some 48,000 clones; approximately 78% are singletons and the top ten take 1.8%. The rearrangement uses TRBV29-1 and TRBJ1-1; D may be TRBD1 (5 bases). The sequences come from PBMCs, collected from a glioma patient whose treatment included an IDH1 peptide vaccine. The receptor comes from a woman aged 40 to 50 with glioma. Written as DNA, the CDR3 is TGCAGCGCCGAAAGGGGGAACACTGAAGCTTTCTTT. It translates to CSAERGNTEAFF.